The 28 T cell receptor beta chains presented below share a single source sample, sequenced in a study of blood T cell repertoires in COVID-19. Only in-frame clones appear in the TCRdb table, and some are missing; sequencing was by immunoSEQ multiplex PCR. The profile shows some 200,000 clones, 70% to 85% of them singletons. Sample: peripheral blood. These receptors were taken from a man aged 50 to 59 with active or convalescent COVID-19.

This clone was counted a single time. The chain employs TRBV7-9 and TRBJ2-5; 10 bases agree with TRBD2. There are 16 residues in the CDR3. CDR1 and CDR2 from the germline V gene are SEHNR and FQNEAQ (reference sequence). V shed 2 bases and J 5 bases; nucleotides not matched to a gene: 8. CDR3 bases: TGTGCCAGCAGCTTAACTCTAGCGGGAGTAGGGGAGACCCAGTACTTC. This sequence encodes CASSLTLAGVGETQYF.

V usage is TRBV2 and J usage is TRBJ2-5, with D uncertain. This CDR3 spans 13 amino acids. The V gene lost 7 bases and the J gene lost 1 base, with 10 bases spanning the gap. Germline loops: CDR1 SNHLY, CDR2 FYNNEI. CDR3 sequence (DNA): TGTGCCAGCATTTCCCCCGGCCAAGAGACCCAGTACTTC. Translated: CASISPGQETQYF.

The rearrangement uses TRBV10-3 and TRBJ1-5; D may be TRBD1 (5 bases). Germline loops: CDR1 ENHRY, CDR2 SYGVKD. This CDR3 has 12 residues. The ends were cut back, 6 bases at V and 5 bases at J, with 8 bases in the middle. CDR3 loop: CAISQGDQPQHF. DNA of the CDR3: TGTGCCATCAGCCAGGGTGATCAGCCCCAGCATTTT.

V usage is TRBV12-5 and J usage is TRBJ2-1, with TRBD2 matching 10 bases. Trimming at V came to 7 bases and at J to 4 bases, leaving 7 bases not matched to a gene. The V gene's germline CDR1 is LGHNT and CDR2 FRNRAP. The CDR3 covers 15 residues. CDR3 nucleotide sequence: TGTGCTAGTGCCCCGGGGACTAGCGTTTACAATGAGCAGTTCTTC. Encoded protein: CASAPGTSVYNEQFF. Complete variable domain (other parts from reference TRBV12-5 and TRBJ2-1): DARVTQTPRHKVTEMGQEVTMRCQPILGHNTVFWYRQTMMQGLELLAYFRNRAPLDDSGMPKDRFSAEMPDATLATLKIQPSEPRDSAVYFCASAPGTSVYNEQFFGPGTRLTVL.

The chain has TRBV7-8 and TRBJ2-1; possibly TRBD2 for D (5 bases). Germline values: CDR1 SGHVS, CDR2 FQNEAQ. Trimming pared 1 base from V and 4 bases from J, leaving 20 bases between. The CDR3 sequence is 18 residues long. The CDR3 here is CASSLEGGPAAKYNEQFF. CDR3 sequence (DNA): TGTGCCAGCAGCTTAGAGGGTGGCCCAGCGGCGAAATACAATGAGCAGTTCTTC.

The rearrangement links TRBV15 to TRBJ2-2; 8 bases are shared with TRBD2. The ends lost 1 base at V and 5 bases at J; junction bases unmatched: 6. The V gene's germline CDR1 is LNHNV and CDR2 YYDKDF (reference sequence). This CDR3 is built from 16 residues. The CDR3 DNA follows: TGTGCCACCAGCAGAGTGCGAACTAGCGGAACCGGGGAGCTGTTTTTT. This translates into CATSRVRTSGTGELFF.

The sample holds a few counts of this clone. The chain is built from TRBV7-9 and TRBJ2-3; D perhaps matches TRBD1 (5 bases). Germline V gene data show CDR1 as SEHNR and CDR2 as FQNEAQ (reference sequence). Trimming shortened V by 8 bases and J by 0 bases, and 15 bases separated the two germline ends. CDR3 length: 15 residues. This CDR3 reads CASEKTESSTDTQYF. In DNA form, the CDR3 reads TGTGCCAGCGAGAAGACAGAGTCTAGCACAGATACGCAGTATTTT.

CDR3 bases: TGTGCCAGCAGTTTCGGGCTAGCGGGTGGTTACGAGCAGTACTTC. Its translation is CASSFGLAGGYEQYF. This chain joins TRBV28 and TRBJ2-7; 8 nucleotides match TRBD2. The CDR3 runs to 15 residues. With V trimmed by 3 bases and J by 4 bases, 8 bases remained unmatched. Germline CDR1 is MDHEN and CDR2 is SYDVKM.

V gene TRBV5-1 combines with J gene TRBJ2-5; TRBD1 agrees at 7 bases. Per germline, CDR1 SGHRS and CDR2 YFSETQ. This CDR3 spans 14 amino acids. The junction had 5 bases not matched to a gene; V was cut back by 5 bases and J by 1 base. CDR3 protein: CASSEGAAQETQYF. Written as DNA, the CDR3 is TGCGCCAGCAGTGAGGGGGCAGCCCAAGAGACCCAGTACTTC.

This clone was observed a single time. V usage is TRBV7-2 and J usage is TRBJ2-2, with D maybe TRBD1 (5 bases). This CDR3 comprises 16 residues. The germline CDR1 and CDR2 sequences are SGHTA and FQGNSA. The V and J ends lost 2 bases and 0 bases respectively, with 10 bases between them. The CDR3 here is CASSLRQLANTGELFF. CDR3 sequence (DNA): TGTGCCAGCAGCTTAAGACAGCTCGCGAACACCGGGGAGCTGTTTTTT.

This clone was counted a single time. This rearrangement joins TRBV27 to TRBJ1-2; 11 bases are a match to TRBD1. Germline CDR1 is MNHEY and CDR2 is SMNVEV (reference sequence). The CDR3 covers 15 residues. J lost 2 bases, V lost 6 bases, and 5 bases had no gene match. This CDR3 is CASSGTGGGNYGYTF. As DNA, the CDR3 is TGTGCCAGCAGCGGGACAGGGGGAGGGAACTATGGCTACACCTTC.

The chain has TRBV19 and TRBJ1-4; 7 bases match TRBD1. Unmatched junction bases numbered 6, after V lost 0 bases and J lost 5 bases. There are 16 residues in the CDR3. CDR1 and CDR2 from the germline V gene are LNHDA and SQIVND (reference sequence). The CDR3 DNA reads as TGTGCCAGTAGTATAGACTTGGGACAGCCGAATGAAAAACTGTTTTTT. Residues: CASSIDLGQPNEKLFF.

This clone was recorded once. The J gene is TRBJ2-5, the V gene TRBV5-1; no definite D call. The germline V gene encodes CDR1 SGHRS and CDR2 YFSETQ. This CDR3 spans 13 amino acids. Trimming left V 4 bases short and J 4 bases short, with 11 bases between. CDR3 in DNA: TGCGCCAGCAGCCAAACGGGTGCAGAGACCCAGTACTTC. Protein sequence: CASSQTGAETQYF.

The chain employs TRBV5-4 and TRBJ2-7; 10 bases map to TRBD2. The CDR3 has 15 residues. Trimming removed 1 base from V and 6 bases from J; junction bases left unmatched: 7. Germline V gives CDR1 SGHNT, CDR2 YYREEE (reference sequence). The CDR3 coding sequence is TGTGCCAGCAGCTTGACTAGCGGGAAGGGGAGCGAGCAGTACTTC. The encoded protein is CASSLTSGKGSEQYF.

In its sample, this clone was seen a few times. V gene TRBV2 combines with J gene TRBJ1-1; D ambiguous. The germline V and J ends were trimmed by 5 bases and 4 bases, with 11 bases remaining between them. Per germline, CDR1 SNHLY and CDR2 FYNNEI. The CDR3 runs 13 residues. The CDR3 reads CASSRPVGTEAFF. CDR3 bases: TGTGCCAGCAGTCGTCCGGTCGGCACTGAAGCTTTCTTT.

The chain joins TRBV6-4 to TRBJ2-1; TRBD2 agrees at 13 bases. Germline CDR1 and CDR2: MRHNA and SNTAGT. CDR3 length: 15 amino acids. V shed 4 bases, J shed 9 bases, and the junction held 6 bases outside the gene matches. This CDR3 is CASSGLAGGLGEQFF. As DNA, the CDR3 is TGTGCCAGCAGTGGACTAGCGGGAGGCCTCGGTGAGCAGTTCTTC.

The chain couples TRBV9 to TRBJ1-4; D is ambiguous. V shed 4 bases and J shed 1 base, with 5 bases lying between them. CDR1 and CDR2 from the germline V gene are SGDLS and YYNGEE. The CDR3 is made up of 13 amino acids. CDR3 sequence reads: CASSRETNEKLFF. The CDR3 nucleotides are TGTGCCAGCAGCCGGGAAACTAATGAAAAACTGTTTTTT.

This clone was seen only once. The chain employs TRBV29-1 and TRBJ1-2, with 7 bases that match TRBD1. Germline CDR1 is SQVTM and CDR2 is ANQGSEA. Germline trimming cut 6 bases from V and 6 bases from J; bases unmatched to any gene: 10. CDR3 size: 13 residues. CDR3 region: CSVGDRDRNGYTF. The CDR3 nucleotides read TGCAGCGTAGGCGACAGGGACCGCAATGGCTACACCTTC.

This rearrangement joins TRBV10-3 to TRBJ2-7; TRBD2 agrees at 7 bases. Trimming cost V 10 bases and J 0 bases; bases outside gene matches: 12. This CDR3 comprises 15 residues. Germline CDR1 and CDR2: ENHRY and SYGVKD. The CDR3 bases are TGTGCCACCCGAGGGAGGGCGGGGAGCTCCTACGAGCAGTACTTC. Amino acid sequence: CATRGRAGSSYEQYF.

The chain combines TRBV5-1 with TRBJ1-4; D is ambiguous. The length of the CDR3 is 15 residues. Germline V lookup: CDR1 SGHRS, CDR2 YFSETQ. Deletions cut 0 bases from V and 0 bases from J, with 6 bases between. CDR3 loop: CASSLVSATNEKLFF. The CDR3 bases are TGCGCCAGCAGCTTGGTATCCGCAACTAATGAAAAACTGTTTTTT.

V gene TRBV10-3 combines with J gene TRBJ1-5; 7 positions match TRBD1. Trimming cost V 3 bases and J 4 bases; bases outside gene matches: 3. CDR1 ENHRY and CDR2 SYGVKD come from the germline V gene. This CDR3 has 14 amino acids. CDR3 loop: CAISDGTENQPQHF. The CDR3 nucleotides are TGTGCCATCAGTGACGGGACAGAAAATCAGCCCCAGCATTTT.

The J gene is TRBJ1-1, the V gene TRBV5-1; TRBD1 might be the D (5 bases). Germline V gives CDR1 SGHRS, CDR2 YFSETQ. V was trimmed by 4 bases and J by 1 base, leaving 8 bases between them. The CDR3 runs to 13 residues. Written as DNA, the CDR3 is TGCGCCAGCAGCGCCGACAGGAACACTGAAGCTTTCTTT. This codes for CASSADRNTEAFF.

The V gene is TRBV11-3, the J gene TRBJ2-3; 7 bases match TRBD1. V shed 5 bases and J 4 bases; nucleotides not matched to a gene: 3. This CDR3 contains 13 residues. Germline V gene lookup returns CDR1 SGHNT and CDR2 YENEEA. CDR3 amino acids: CASSPGGADTQYF. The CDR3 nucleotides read TGTGCCAGCAGCCCAGGGGGTGCAGATACGCAGTATTTT.

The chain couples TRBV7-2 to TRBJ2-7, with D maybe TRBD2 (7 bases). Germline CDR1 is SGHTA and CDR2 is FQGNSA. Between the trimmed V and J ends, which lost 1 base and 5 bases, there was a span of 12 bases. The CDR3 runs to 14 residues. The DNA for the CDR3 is TGTGCCAGCAGCTTAGTCGGGGGGCTGGACGAGCAGTACTTC. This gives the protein CASSLVGGLDEQYF.

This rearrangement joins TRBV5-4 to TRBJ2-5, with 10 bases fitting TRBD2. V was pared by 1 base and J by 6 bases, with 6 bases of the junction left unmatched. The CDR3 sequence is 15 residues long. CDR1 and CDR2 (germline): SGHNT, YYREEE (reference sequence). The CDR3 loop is CASSLSSGGVKTQYF. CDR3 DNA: TGTGCCAGCAGCTTGTCTAGCGGGGGCGTGAAGACCCAGTACTTC.

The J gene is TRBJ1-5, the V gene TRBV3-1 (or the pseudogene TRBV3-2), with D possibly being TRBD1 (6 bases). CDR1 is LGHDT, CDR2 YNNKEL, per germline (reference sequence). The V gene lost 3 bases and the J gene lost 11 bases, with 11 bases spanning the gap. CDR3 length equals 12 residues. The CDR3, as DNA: TGTGCCAGCAGCCAGGGGGACACGGCCCAGCATTTT. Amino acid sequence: CASSQGDTAQHF.

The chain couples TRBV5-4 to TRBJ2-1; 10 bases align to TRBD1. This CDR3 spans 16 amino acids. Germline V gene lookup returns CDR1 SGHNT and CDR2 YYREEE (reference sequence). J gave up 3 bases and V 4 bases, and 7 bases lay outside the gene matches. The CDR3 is CASSPLDRGNYNEQFF. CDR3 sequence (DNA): TGTGCCAGCAGCCCCTTGGACAGGGGGAACTACAATGAGCAGTTCTTC.

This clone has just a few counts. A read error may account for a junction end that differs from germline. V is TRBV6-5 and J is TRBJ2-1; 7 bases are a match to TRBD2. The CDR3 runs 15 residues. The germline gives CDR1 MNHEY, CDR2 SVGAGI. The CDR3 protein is CASSYSRLAVNGQFF. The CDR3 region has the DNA TGTGCCAGCAGTTACTCGAGGCTAGCGGTAAATGGGCAGTTCTTC.